This TCR beta chain was recorded in a study of cytomegalovirus exposure and HLA in healthy donors. Germline CDR1 is SGHRS and CDR2 is YFSETQ. With 8 bases removed from V and 3 bases from J, the gap between germline ends came to 17 bases. The CDR3 contains 15 residues. General observations from the study: Accounts indicate the classifier identified cytomegalovirus status with strong specificity and sensitivity. Later analysis reportedly placed an Asian-associated ancestry cluster below the roughly 690-donor mean in N-insertions. Whilst most TCR sequences proved rare, a subset of public TCRs occurred across many donors.

Each donor was nominally healthy when sampled (though unrecorded immune exposures were likely). This clone appeared a single time. Its antigen remains unidentified. The PCR used 60 Vbeta and 13 Jbeta primers. Clones were read by immunoSEQ multiplex PCR, and TCRdb kept only the in-frame ones, dropping some. Of around 94,000 clones in the sample, about 69% were seen once. This receptor was taken from a human donor in good health. Sequenced sample: PBMCs. The rearrangement uses TRBV5-1 and TRBJ1-4, with D maybe TRBD1 (6 bases). The chain's CDR3 is CASQQRGGANEKLFF. The CDR3 DNA is TGCGCCAGTCAGCAGCGAGGGGGGGCTAATGAAAAACTGTTTTTT.